The 31 T cell receptor beta chains below come from one sample, sequenced in a study of cytomegalovirus exposure and HLA in healthy donors. Use of 60 Vbeta and 13 Jbeta primers characterized the PCR. Clones were sequenced by immunoSEQ multiplex PCR, and TCRdb holds only the in-frame ones, with some missing. The data hold a few hundred thousand clones, with 70% to 85% observed a single time. Sequencing was carried out using PBMCs. Receptors were obtained from a woman between 35 and 50 years old in good health and CMV-seronegative.

This clone showed up just a few times. J is TRBJ1-4 and V is TRBV30, with D perhaps matching TRBD1 (6 bases). Germline-derived CDR1 and CDR2 are GTSNPN and SVGIG (reference sequence). The ends were cut back, 2 bases at V and 1 base at J, with 8 bases in the middle. The CDR3 has 14 amino acids. CDR3 bases: TGTGCCTGGAGTCTACAGGGAACTAATGAAAAACTGTTTTTT. Translating it yields CAWSLQGTNEKLFF.

This chain links TRBV7-9 with TRBJ1-2; D is possibly TRBD1 (6 bases). Germline assignment: CDR1 SEHNR and CDR2 FQNEAQ (reference sequence). This CDR3 is 15 amino acids long. CDR3 sequence reads: CAAAASPQGNYGYTF. In DNA form, the CDR3 reads TGTGCAGCAGCAGCTTCACCACAGGGTAACTATGGCTACACCTTC.

The V call is TRBV6-1, the J call TRBJ2-7; tentative D call: TRBD1 (6 bases). The CDR3 length is 16 residues. The germline CDR1 and CDR2 sequences are MNHNS and SASEGT. V gave up 3 bases and J gave up 7 bases, with 22 bases separating them. The CDR3 is CASSEGEGQGLWEQYF. The CDR3 DNA sequence: TGTGCCAGCAGTGAGGGAGAGGGACAAGGTTTGTGGGAGCAGTACTTC.

The rearrangement joins TRBV6-5 to TRBJ2-2, with D perhaps TRBD1 (6 bases). The V end lost 6 bases, the J end lost 6 bases, and 14 bases lay between the germline ends. Germline CDR1 is MNHEY and CDR2 is SVGAGI. There are 14 residues in the CDR3. The CDR3 DNA sequence: TGTGCCAGCAGCATATCACAGGGTGCCGGGGAGCTGTTTTTT. This gives the protein CASSISQGAGELFF.

Points on this clone: This sample also contains other DNA sequences that code for the same CDR3. V usage is TRBV18 and J usage is TRBJ1-2; TRBD1 aligns across 10 bases. The germline gives CDR1 KGHSH, CDR2 LQKENI. Losses at the gene ends were 2 bases for V and 2 bases for J; bases not matched to a gene: 2. The CDR3 totals 15 residues. Here the CDR3 reads CASSPGTGVNYGYTF. The DNA for the CDR3 is TGTGCCAGCTCACCAGGGACAGGGGTCAACTATGGCTACACCTTC.

This sequence joins TRBV5-1 and TRBJ2-3; D ambiguous. CDR1 is SGHRS and CDR2 is YFSETQ in the germline V gene. V gave up 4 bases and J gave up 6 bases, with 15 bases separating them. The CDR3 is made up of 14 amino acids. The CDR3 bases are TGCGCCAGCAGCCTCCAACCGCTTGAGGATACGCAGTATTTT. Amino acid sequence: CASSLQPLEDTQYF.

V usage is TRBV4-2 and J usage is TRBJ1-4; no definite D call. This CDR3 has 16 amino acids. The V gene's germline CDR1 is LGHNA and CDR2 YNFKEQ. Trimming removed 1 base from V and 8 bases from J, with 17 bases in between. CDR3 in amino acids: CASSQVSAEREEKLFF. In DNA form, the CDR3 reads TGTGCCAGCAGCCAAGTCTCCGCGGAGAGGGAAGAAAAACTGTTTTTT.

The chain carries TRBV28 and TRBJ1-1, with 7 positions matching TRBD1. V was pared by 6 bases and J by 5 bases, with 15 bases of the junction left unmatched. This CDR3 has 16 amino acids. The germline V gene has CDR1 MDHEN and CDR2 SYDVKM. CDR3 DNA sequence: TGTGCCAGCAGGCCCGGAACAGGGGTGGATAGGACTGAAGCTTTCTTT. This codes for CASRPGTGVDRTEAFF.

The rearrangement joins TRBV6-5 to TRBJ1-1; TRBD1 might be the D (5 bases). Between the trimmed V and J ends, which lost 6 bases and 1 base, there was a span of 12 bases. The CDR3 length is 14 residues. CDR1 is MNHEY, CDR2 SVGAGI, per germline. This chain's CDR3 is CASSLAGENTEAFF. CDR3 nucleotides: TGTGCCAGCAGCTTAGCGGGGGAGAACACTGAAGCTTTCTTT.

The chain combines TRBV10-3 with TRBJ2-3; 7 nucleotides match TRBD1. Germline V gene lookup returns CDR1 ENHRY and CDR2 SYGVKD. The V gene end was trimmed by 8 bases and the J gene end by 5 bases; junction bases not matched to a gene: 13. This CDR3 has 15 amino acids. CDR3 sequence (DNA): TGTGCCATCGGAAACGAGGGGGCCCAGGTAGATACGCAGTATTTT. This sequence encodes CAIGNEGAQVDTQYF.

CDR3 loop: CASSEGRGGQETQYF. The CDR3 DNA reads TGTGCCAGCAGTGAAGGGCGGGGGGGACAAGAGACCCAGTACTTC. V is TRBV2 and J is TRBJ2-5; 9 bases line up with TRBD2. Looked up from germline, CDR1 is SNHLY and CDR2 is FYNNEI. The junction had 2 bases not matched to a gene; V was cut back by 1 base and J by 2 bases. The length of the CDR3 is 15 residues.

The chain links TRBV10-2 to TRBJ2-3; a weak D match, TRBD2 (6 bases). The V gene lost 2 bases and the J gene lost 2 bases, with 8 bases spanning the gap. This CDR3 is built from 14 residues. Germline values: CDR1 WSHSY, CDR2 SAAADI. CDR3 sequence (DNA): TGCGCCAGCAGTGAGCGGAGGGCCACAGATACGCAGTATTTT. Protein: CASSERRATDTQYF.

The V and J genes are TRBV7-2 and TRBJ2-2; D perhaps matches TRBD2 (5 bases). Germline V lookup: CDR1 SGHTA, CDR2 FQGNSA. The CDR3 consists of 14 residues. The V gene lost 2 bases and the J gene lost 6 bases, with 10 bases spanning the gap. The CDR3 region has the DNA TGTGCCAGCAGCTTATCGGGGTTGTCCGGGGAGCTGTTTTTT. Its translation: CASSLSGLSGELFF.

The chain couples TRBV11-3 to TRBJ1-2, with 10 bases fitting TRBD1. J was trimmed by 8 bases and V by 5 bases; bases with no gene match: 5. Germline V gene lookup returns CDR1 SGHNT and CDR2 YENEEA. The CDR3 totals 13 residues. CDR3 residues: CASSGDRGQGYTF. CDR3 in DNA: TGTGCCAGCAGCGGCGACAGGGGGCAAGGCTACACCTTC. Using reference TRBV11-3 and TRBJ1-2 for the parts outside the CDR3, the full variable domain is EAGVVQSPRYKIIEKKQPVAFWCNPISGHNTLYWYLQNLGQGPELLIRYENEEAVDDSQLPKDRFSAERLKGVDSTLKIQPAELGDSAVYLCASSGDRGQGYTFGSGTRLTVV.

This chain links TRBV7-2 with TRBJ1-1; no definite D call. This CDR3 has 15 amino acids. V lost 5 bases and J 5 bases, leaving 18 bases between the germline ends. Germline assignment: CDR1 SGHTA and CDR2 FQGNSA. Here the CDR3 reads CASSPPTIGVTEAFF. As DNA, the CDR3 is TGTGCCAGCAGCCCCCCGACCATAGGAGTTACTGAAGCTTTCTTT.

This clone was seen only a few times. The genes are TRBV10-3 and TRBJ2-1, with 8 bases lining up with TRBD1. Germline CDR1 and CDR2: ENHRY and SYGVKD. Trimming removed 3 bases from V and 5 bases from J; junction bases left unmatched: 3. This CDR3 is 14 amino acids long. CDR3 nucleotides: TGTGCCATCAGTGACCAGGACAGGGACAATGAGCAGTTCTTC. Residues: CAISDQDRDNEQFF.

This clone has a handful of counts. This chain joins TRBV5-4 and TRBJ1-3, with 10 bases aligning to TRBD1. Per germline, CDR1 SGHNT and CDR2 YYREEE (reference sequence). CDR3 length: 15 residues. V was clipped by 4 bases and J by 3 bases; unmatched bases: 4. CDR3 protein: CASSVRTGGGNTIYF. The CDR3 region has the DNA TGTGCCAGCAGCGTCCGGACAGGGGGTGGAAACACCATATATTTT.

The rearrangement joins TRBV2 to TRBJ1-1; D is undetermined. There are 14 residues in the CDR3. Germline V lookup: CDR1 SNHLY, CDR2 FYNNEI. Trimming took off 1 base at V and 0 bases at J, with 6 bases between the two ends. The CDR3 bases are TGTGCCAGCAGTGAAGTCAGGATGAACACTGAAGCTTTCTTT. This translates into CASSEVRMNTEAFF.

V gene TRBV19 combines with J gene TRBJ1-6; D is ambiguous. The CDR3 is 16 residues long. Germline lookup yields CDR1 LNHDA and CDR2 SQIVND (reference sequence). V lost 1 base and J 7 bases, leaving 14 bases between the germline ends. As DNA, the CDR3 is TGTGCCAGTAGTATAGCGACAACTTGGTTAAATTCACCCCTCCACTTT. This sequence encodes CASSIATTWLNSPLHF.

The gene calls are TRBV6-6 and TRBJ2-7; TRBD2 aligns across 9 bases. Germline CDR1 reads MNHNY; CDR2 reads SVGAGI (reference sequence). V trimming: 4 bases; J trimming: 1 base; junction bases outside the gene matches: 8. The CDR3 is 16 amino acids. The CDR3 DNA reads TGTGCCAGCAGTTGGAGGAGGACTAGCGATTCCTACGAGCAGTACTTC. Translated: CASSWRRTSDSYEQYF.

This clone has just one count. The chain carries TRBV7-3 and TRBJ2-5; 8 bases are a match to TRBD1. The germline CDR1 and CDR2 sequences are SGHTA and FQGTGA. CDR3 length: 15 residues. V trimming: 6 bases; J trimming: 2 bases; junction bases outside the gene matches: 8. The CDR3 region is CASRLGTGPQETQYF. CDR3 coding DNA: TGTGCCAGCAGACTCGGGACAGGTCCTCAAGAGACCCAGTACTTC.

This chain joins TRBV5-1 and TRBJ1-1; TRBD1 matches 9 bases. J was trimmed by 2 bases and V by 6 bases; bases with no gene match: 2. The CDR3 has 13 residues. CDR1 and CDR2 from the germline V gene are SGHRS and YFSETQ. The CDR3 protein is CASKGQGNTEAFF. In nucleotides, the CDR3 is TGCGCCAGCAAGGGACAGGGAAACACTGAAGCTTTCTTT.

The chain joins TRBV7-3 to TRBJ2-5; D remains ambiguous. V lost 2 bases and J lost 4, with 11 bases in between. This CDR3 has 14 amino acids. Germline values: CDR1 SGHTA, CDR2 FQGTGA. CDR3: CASSLGQLGETQYF. The CDR3 coding sequence is TGTGCCAGCAGCTTAGGGCAGCTGGGAGAGACCCAGTACTTC.

Only one count was recorded for this clone. This chain joins TRBV7-8 and TRBJ1-1; 7 nucleotides match TRBD1. Germline V lookup: CDR1 SGHVS, CDR2 FQNEAQ. This CDR3 is 15 amino acids long. V was clipped by 5 bases and J by 4 bases; unmatched bases: 10. Here the CDR3 reads CASSLRGGLITEAFF. CDR3 DNA: TGTGCCAGCAGCCTTCGAGGGGGCCTGATCACTGAAGCTTTCTTT.

The chain carries TRBV5-1 and TRBJ2-2, with a possible D match to TRBD2 (5 bases). CDR3 length equals 15 residues. V was shortened by 4 bases and J by 7 bases, with 17 bases between the two germline ends. In germline, CDR1 is SGHRS, CDR2 YFSETQ. The CDR3 protein is CASSPEGFRGGELFF. The CDR3 nucleotides read TGCGCCAGCAGCCCGGAAGGATTCCGGGGCGGGGAGCTGTTTTTT.

V gene TRBV28 combines with J gene TRBJ2-7; TRBD2 might be the D (6 bases). Germline lookup yields CDR1 MDHEN and CDR2 SYDVKM. The CDR3 sequence is 17 residues long. Between the trimmed V and J ends, which lost 7 bases and 0 bases, there was a span of 22 bases. The CDR3 sequence is CASIPTRGGQSSYEQYF. The CDR3 nucleotides read TGTGCCAGCATTCCTACTAGGGGAGGACAAAGCTCCTACGAGCAGTACTTC.

V usage is TRBV2 and J usage is TRBJ1-6; no clear D. Germline values: CDR1 SNHLY, CDR2 FYNNEI. This CDR3 comprises 15 residues. V was trimmed by 2 bases and J by 8 bases, leaving 13 bases between them. The DNA of the CDR3 is TGTGCCAGCAGTGAACCGGGTCCTCGGGATTCACCCCTCCACTTT. Its protein product is CASSEPGPRDSPLHF.

The rearrangement links TRBV4-1 to TRBJ1-5; D is undetermined. Germline V gene data show CDR1 as MGHRA and CDR2 as YSYEKL. V shed 4 bases and J shed 1 base, with 8 bases lying between them. The CDR3 runs to 14 residues. The CDR3 bases are TGCGCCAGCAGCCCAGGTGTCAGCAATCAGCCCCAGCATTTT. Its translation is CASSPGVSNQPQHF.

The CDR3 is CASSLPLGTDTQYF. For the CDR3, the DNA is TGCGCCAGCAGCCTGCCGCTAGGCACAGATACGCAGTATTTT. V gene TRBV5-1 combines with J gene TRBJ2-3, with D uncertain. Trimming removed 4 bases at V and 1 base at J, with 10 bases between. Germline CDR1 SGHRS, CDR2 YFSETQ. The CDR3 is 14 amino acids.

This chain uses TRBV5-1 with TRBJ2-5, with D perhaps matching TRBD2 (7 bases). The germline CDR1 and CDR2 sequences are SGHRS and YFSETQ. This CDR3 has 17 residues. V lost 6 bases to trimming and J lost 4 bases, with 25 bases between them. The CDR3 is CASNNSGGGGWTETQYF. The CDR3 nucleotides read TGCGCCAGCAACAATTCAGGAGGGGGGGGGTGGACAGAGACCCAGTACTTC.

This chain uses TRBV7-9 with TRBJ1-2; tentative D call: TRBD1 (6 bases). The V gene's germline CDR1 is SEHNR and CDR2 FQNEAQ (reference sequence). The CDR3 is 16 residues long. V was clipped by 1 base and J by 5 bases, with 17 bases between them. CDR3 coding DNA: TGTGCCAGCAGCTTAGTAGGTGGACAGTCGGTGTATGGCTACACCTTC. Encoded protein: CASSLVGGQSVYGYTF.